This TCR beta chain was captured by sequencing in a study of identical twins. Study-level points and caveats: When twins shared out-of-frame alpha sequences, those sequences had excess low generation probability.

Via MiXCR, TCRdb re-called the 5' RACE reads, giving one row per CDR3 protein. The table lists approximately 600,000 distinct CDR3 sequences, around 7.5% of them singletons. V lost 2 bases to trimming and J lost 2 bases, with 22 bases between them. From germline, CDR1 is LGHNT and CDR2 FRNRAP. This CDR3 is built from 18 residues. Comments on this clonotype: Its antigen remains unknown.

These data were also filed under a second study, of yellow fever vaccine responses in identical twins.

This chain joins TRBV12-5 and TRBJ2-7; a weak D match, TRBD1 (6 bases). Sequenced: PBMCs. The TCR sequence derives from a woman aged 18-30 years in good health. The chain's CDR3 is CASGLKFRRTAEPYEQYV. The CDR3 DNA is TGTGCTAGTGGTTTGAAATTCCGACGGACAGCAGAACCCTACGAGCAGTACGTC.